The T cell receptor beta chain under discussion was sequenced for a study of cytomegalovirus exposure and HLA in healthy donors (dated by TCRdb to about 2017). Context from the whole study: An earlier analysis of 587 of the donors reported about 260 Gb of sequence data and 117 million unique TCR beta sequences obtained from 180 million or so T cells. An early release covering around 630 HLA-typed donors comprised about 320 gigabases of sequencing data and some 79 million unique TCR sequences. Among the approximately 420 genotyped donors, around 81% belonged to the genetic ancestry cluster associated with self-reported Caucasian donors. The study aimed to test whether cataloging public T cell receptors could reveal signatures of past pathogen exposure. Using immunosequencing, the study profiled T cell repertoires from 500 to 800 subjects and related those repertoires to cytomegalovirus serostatus. Besides the first cohort of approximately 710 subjects, a separate validation cohort made up of 120 different subjects was used. High-throughput TCR immunosequencing, statistical association of individual TCRs with disease status, and machine learning were combined to predict cytomegalovirus infection status. A later analysis re-analyzed previously published TCR beta repertoires from 650 to 800 donors and added high-resolution HLA genotyping to study TCR occurrence patterns. The later analysis used no new phenotypic data to find candidate immune exposures, relying instead on TCR beta sequences and their occurrence across donors. An earlier analysis of nearly 600 of the donors applied high-throughput TCR beta sequencing to assess whether each TCR beta V gene segment acted as functional or pseudogenic. Donor age, sex, ethnicity and CMV serostatus were compiled together with the repertoire data. A later genetic analysis used genome-wide SNP genotypes for about three fifths of the 666 donors, treating that subset as a discovery cohort. Every discovery cohort repertoire had been produced on one sequencing platform. HLA typing included class I and class II loci at four-digit resolution. Typing coverage varied by locus: about 629-640 donors for A, B, C, DRB1 and DQB1; roughly 500 for DQA1; approximately 610 for DPA1; roughly 450 for DPB1. About 5 DR-DQ haplotypes were handled as single units for association and clustering, since linkage in the cohort was strong. Among approximately 370 genotyped donors of the cohort, an average of around 250,000 unique TCR beta nucleotide sequences was sequenced per donor, of which about 19% were non-productive. What the study reported, not specific to this receptor: Fewer than 20 rarely observed V segments, including chromosome 9 orphons, were excluded from the earlier analysis of about 500 of the donors because counts were too low. A few of the identified cytomegalovirus-associated TCR beta chains were confirmed in vitro to be specific for cytomegalovirus antigens. In a later analysis, several top co-occurrence clusters were reported to appear linked to parvovirus B19, influenza, CMV and Epstein-Barr virus. Specific HLA alleles were associated with 15,000 to 20,000 TCR beta sequences at a false discovery rate of 0.05 in a later analysis. An association between a missense DCLRE1C variant and V-gene and J-gene trimming of TCR beta chains was found in a later genetic analysis and replicated in an independent cohort. A total of 150 to 200 TCR beta chains were listed by the study as associated with cytomegalovirus. Most TCR sequences were seen in very few donors, while some public TCRs were found in many individuals. Strong co-occurrence of HLA alleles, especially DR and DQ, made assigning TCR associations to individual alleles difficult. The presence/absence analyses assumed that sequencing depth was roughly uniform across donors, and that assumption may not be true. It was suggested by the authors that the approach could potentially be generalized to other disease states and immunological phenotypes. In this cohort, only TCR beta chains were sequenced, and detectable features were limited by the absence of alpha or paired-chain data. An earlier analysis of approximately 540 of the donors showed that most TCR beta V segments appeared in productive rearrangements either about 87% or about 30% of the time, which broadly matched IMGT annotations. A further reported finding was that TCR beta sequences accurately predicted the HLA-A and HLA-B alleles for most subjects in the first cohort. In a later analysis, the rate of TCR association differed among HLA loci, with DRB1 alleles having the most associated TCRs and HLA-C alleles having the fewest. Cytomegalovirus status was reported to be diagnosed by the classifier with high specificity and sensitivity in both the original and validation cohorts. In a later analysis, most CMV-associated TCR beta chains were found to appear HLA-restricted, with HLA associations seemingly driven largely by CMV exposure. A cluster of highly shared sequence variants was judged likely to represent a technical artifact of the sequencing pipeline. A later analysis found that HLA-associated TCR beta chains were more clonally expanded and had lower generation probabilities than equally common non-associated chains. Some IMGT-functional V segments, including TRBV6-2 and TRBV6-3, could not be told apart with the 87-base-pair reads, so those segments were excluded. Linkage disequilibrium might explain the correlated functional status among segregating V segments, but an unknown experimental factor could not be ruled out. Compared with the approximately 670-donor mean, donors in an Asian-associated ancestry cluster had fewer N-insertions in productive TCRs, according to a later genetic analysis. The only immune exposure information available for the cohort was CMV serostatus. Because some donors lacked HLA typing at each locus, the association tests relied only on the typed subset.

The cohort consisted of some 670 healthy bone marrow donors. At the time of sampling, all cohort members were nominally healthy, though unrecorded immune exposures were likely present. The donor tested CMV seronegative, placing the donor among the 350 or so seronegative members of the cohort. Every donor gave a peripheral blood sample, and the peripheral blood mononuclear cells from that sample were used for TCR beta sequencing. The Qiagen DNeasy Blood Extraction Kit was used to extract genomic DNA from the blood cell samples. The junction carries 9 bases between V and J, which are trimmed by 0 bases and 0 bases respectively. The CDR3 goes from the cysteine to the phenylalanine over 17 residues. Only the CDR3 region is kept as DNA, spanning 51 bases read in frame from base 1. CDR1 and CDR2, per the germline V gene (reference sequence), are LNHDA and SQIVND. Library preparation was by the immunoSEQ multiplex PCR assay. For the multiplex PCR, a mixture combining 60 forward primers for TCR Vbeta segments and 13 reverse primers for TCR Jbeta segments was used. Amplification of the CDR3 region of rearranged TCR beta genes was performed with a multiplex PCR assay on genomic DNA. On the Illumina HiSeq System, the amplified TCR beta libraries were sequenced as 87-base-pair reads. The paper's processing steps were these. Across the roughly 670 repertoires, a later analysis counted 75 million to 90 million unique TCR beta chains, about 10 million of which were shared by at least two donors. Raw reads were error-corrected and collapsed into unique sequences by a nearest-neighbor algorithm in which closely related sequences were merged to remove PCR and sequencing errors. CDR3 sequences were aligned to IMGT reference sequences to assign V, D and J gene segments. For a sequence to be retained, at least a six-nucleotide match to both a V gene segment and a J gene segment was required. Rearrangements were called productive when the CDR3 lacked stop codons and stayed in frame with V and J; all others were non-productive. Following IMGT convention, CDR3 was defined as the stretch from the second conserved V-encoded cysteine to the conserved J-encoded phenylalanine. In an earlier analysis of approximately 590 of the donors, sequences lacking an unambiguous match to a single V gene segment were excluded. An earlier analysis of fewer than 750 of the donors called V segments functional above 56.7% productive rearrangements and segregating when the between-donor standard deviation exceeded 5%. To diagnose cytomegalovirus status from the catalog of TCR beta chain sequences, a statistical classification framework was built. A later analysis assigned V and J genes by comparing TCR nucleotide sequences with IMGT/GENE-DB human TR gene sequences. The TCRdist pipeline was used in a later analysis to assign CDR3 sequences and most-parsimonious VDJ recombination scenarios. In a later analysis, each TCR beta chain was defined by its CDR3 amino acid sequence together with its V-gene family, and reads without a unique V-gene family were excluded. As a way to deal with suspected cross-contamination and a sequencing artifact, a later analysis dropped 640 or so nucleotide sequences that were highly shared and had low generation probability. A later analysis calculated a clonal expansion index for each public chain from normalized within-repertoire ranks of inferred template counts. A later analysis computed generation probabilities with a VDJ recombination model fitted to out-of-frame rearrangements, and checked the results against IGoR. In a later analysis, hypergeometric tests were used to score TCR-TCR, TCR-HLA and TCR-CMV co-occurrence, with a repertoire-size bias correction applied to TCR pairs. In a later analysis, false discovery rates were estimated by permuting HLA or CMV assignments 20 times. A later analysis grouped co-occurring TCRs with DBSCAN, adding TCRdist sequence similarity when clustering within HLA-allele-positive subsets. For co-occurrence clustering, repertoires with fewer than 30,000 or more than 120,000 public chains were excluded, along with roughly 5 repertoires with anomalous nucleotide sharing. Imported from immuneACCESS, the table was reduced by TCRdb to in-frame sequences with V and J called. These copies leave out some clones; in studies compared against another copy, an unresolved V gene accounts for under half, and the cause of the remainder is not known. That table is the source of V, J and clone size, and D and trimming were worked out from the DNA. The sample data list about 140,000 clones, and roughly 76% of these were observed just once. Around 1.6% of the sample is taken by the ten largest.

For this clone: Its binding antigen is unknown. No much larger clone is present one base from it, and per-base qualities are unavailable.

The TCR was taken from a female donor in good health and CMV-seronegative. Source material: PBMCs. The rearranged chain carries TRBV19 and TRBJ1-6, with no confidently assigned D gene. DNA sequence: TGTGCCAGTAGTATAGATTCATCTAGCTCCTATAATTCACCCCTCCACTTT. It codes for CASSIDSSSSYNSPLHF. When the CDR3 is completed using the reference TRBV19 and TRBJ1-6 genes on either side, the full variable domain is DGGITQSPKYLFRKEGQNVTLSCEQNLNHDAMYWYRQDPGQGLRLIYYSQIVNDFQKGDIAEGYSVSREKKESFPLTVTSAQKNPTAFYLCASSIDSSSSYNSPLHFGNGTRLTVT.